The following is a TCR beta chain sequence with its context. Its antigen is still unknown. The sample is drawn from a study of graft-versus-host responses after intestinal transplantation. Study background: In this cohort, recipients had multivisceral, liver-intestinal, or isolated intestinal transplants. All recipients were given anti-thymocyte globulin induction, and tacrolimus and steroids were then administered for roughly 3 years.

The table came from immunoSEQ multiplex PCR; TCRdb's copy has only in-frame clones and leaves some out. The data hold some 55,000 clones, with less than 95% observed a single time. V was cut by 4 bases and J by 5 bases, with 14 bases left in between. The CDR3 sequence is 14 residues long. The germline V gene has CDR1 LNHDA and CDR2 SQIVND (reference sequence). Broader study findings: Investigators detected GvH clones in recipient marrow, with some emerging earlier in ileum or blood.

The clonotype was recovered from a human patient who received an intestinal transplant, so some T cells may come from the graft donor. The chain joins TRBV19 to TRBJ1-2, with unresolved D. The sequencing here drew on PBMCs, taken 650 to 690 days after intestinal transplant. The chain's CDR3 is CASSTGILIYGYTF. DNA for the CDR3: TGTGCCAGTAGTACCGGGATTCTCATATATGGCTACACCTTC. The complete variable domain, with remaining parts taken from reference TRBV19 and TRBJ1-2, reads DGGITQSPKYLFRKEGQNVTLSCEQNLNHDAMYWYRQDPGQGLRLIYYSQIVNDFQKGDIAEGYSVSREKKESFPLTVTSAQKNPTAFYLCASSTGILIYGYTFGSGTRLTVV.